This T cell receptor (beta chain) was found in a study of T cells in Graves' hyperthyroidism and ophthalmopathy. Overall study findings and caveats: Among clonotypes expanded in thyroid above 0.001, most were also found in blood.

Germline lookup yields CDR1 MGHRA and CDR2 YSYEKL. The V end was cut by 3 bases, the J end by 7 bases, with 10 bases between. This CDR3 contains 13 residues. Uncontrolled infection, other autoimmune disease, pregnancy or lactation barred patients from enrollment. Approximately 10 ml of fresh peripheral blood supplied the PBMCs. TCR beta CDR3 sequences were amplified from RNA transcripts. In the first-round RT-PCR of the TCR CDR3, the HTBI primer set was used. TCRdb analysed the multiplex PCR reads with MiXCR anew, one entry per CDR3 protein. The sample has nearly 600,000 distinct CDR3 sequences, 12% to 15% seen once. This clonotype was counted between two and nine times. The antigen remains unidentified.

V and J are TRBV4-1 and TRBJ1-5; perhaps TRBD1 as D (6 bases). The receptor was isolated from a woman under 30 with Graves' ophthalmopathy. Sequencing was carried out using blood. Here the CDR3 DNA reads TGCGCCAGCAGCCAGCACAGGGACCAGCCCCAGCATTTT. This translates into CASSQHRDQPQHF.